The T cell receptor beta chain under discussion was sequenced for a study of T cells after yellow fever vaccination. Using its own MiXCR run on the 5' RACE reads, TCRdb lists one record per CDR3 protein. The profile shows about 330,000 distinct CDR3 sequences, approximately 4% of them singletons. The germline gives CDR1 MNHEY, CDR2 SVGAGI. The V gene lost 6 bases and the J gene lost 3 bases, with 11 bases spanning the gap. The CDR3 has 13 residues. The V call is TRBV6-5, the J call TRBJ1-1; D gene unclear. The TCR originated in a man aged 18 to 30 who received the YFV17D yellow fever vaccine. The sample consisted of PBMCs, taken 5 days after the yellow fever booster vaccination. The CDR3 nucleotides are TGTGCCAGCAGGCTCGACCGAGACACTGAAGCTTTCTTT. Translation gives CASRLDRDTEAFF.